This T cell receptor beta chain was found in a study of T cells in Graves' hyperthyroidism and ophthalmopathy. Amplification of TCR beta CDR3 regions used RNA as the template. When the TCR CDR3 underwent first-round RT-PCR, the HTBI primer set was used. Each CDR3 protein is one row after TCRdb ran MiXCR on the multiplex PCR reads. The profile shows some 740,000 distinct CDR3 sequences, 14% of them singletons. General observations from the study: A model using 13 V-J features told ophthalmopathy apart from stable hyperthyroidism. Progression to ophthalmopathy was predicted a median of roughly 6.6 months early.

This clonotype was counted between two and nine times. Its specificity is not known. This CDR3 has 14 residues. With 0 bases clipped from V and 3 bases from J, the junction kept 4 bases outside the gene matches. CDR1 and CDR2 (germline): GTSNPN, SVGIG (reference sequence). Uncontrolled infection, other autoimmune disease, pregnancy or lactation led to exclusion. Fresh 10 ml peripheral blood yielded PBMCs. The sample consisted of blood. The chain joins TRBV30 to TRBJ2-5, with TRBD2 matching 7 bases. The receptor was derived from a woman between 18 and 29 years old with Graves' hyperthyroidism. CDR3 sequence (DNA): TGTGCCTGGAGTGTAGAGGCGGGGGAAGAGACCCAGTACTTC. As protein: CAWSVEAGEETQYF.